The rows below give T cell receptor beta chains drawn from one sample of a study of radiotherapy plus CTLA-4 blockade in lung cancer. Generated by immunoSEQ multiplex PCR, the TCRdb table keeps only in-frame clones and is missing some. Among some 66,000 clones listed, around 86% were seen once. Sequences were derived from peripheral blood, sampled from a patient treated with radiotherapy plus ipilimumab. The receptors were sampled from a human donor with non-small cell lung cancer who had a partial response to radiotherapy plus ipilimumab. CDR3s include the opening cysteine and the closing phenylalanine or tryptophan. A D gene is named only where the DNA matches it firmly. The size field is filled for only some rows; it gives once, few, many or a size class.

D: TRBD1; J: TRBJ2-7; length: 14; V: TRBV7-2; size: NA; CDR3: CASSRTGGSYEQYF; DNA: TGTGCCAGCAGTCGGACAGGGGGCTCCTACGAGCAGTACTTC
D: TRBD2; J: TRBJ2-4; length: 14; V: TRBV29-1; size: NA; CDR3: CSGGAGGAGNIQYF; DNA: TGCAGCGGCGGGGCGGGGGGGGCCGGAAACATTCAGTACTTC
D: NA; J: TRBJ2-3; length: 16; V: TRBV4-2; size: NA; CDR3: CASSQGISGETDTQYF; DNA: TGTGCCAGCAGCCAAGGGATCTCGGGAGAAACAGATACGCAGTATTTT
D: TRBD2; J: TRBJ2-1; length: 17; V: TRBV4-1; size: NA; CDR3: CASSQDTGLDYYNEQFF; DNA: TGCGCCAGCAGCCAAGATACCGGACTAGACTACTACAATGAGCAGTTCTTC
D: TRBD1; J: TRBJ2-7; length: 14; V: TRBV5-4; size: NA; CDR3: CASSPNPDRPEQYF; DNA: TGTGCCAGCAGCCCGAACCCGGACAGGCCTGAGCAGTACTTC
D: TRBD2; J: TRBJ2-1; length: 16; V: TRBV14; size: NA; CDR3: CASSQEASGAYNEQFF; DNA: TGTGCCAGCAGCCAAGAGGCTAGCGGGGCCTACAATGAGCAGTTCTTC
D: TRBD2; J: TRBJ2-7; length: 16; V: TRBV7-2; size: NA; CDR3: CASSLDGTSGRGEQYF; DNA: TGTGCCAGCAGCTTAGATGGGACTAGCGGGAGGGGCGAGCAGTACTTC
D: TRBD2; J: TRBJ2-3; length: 16; V: TRBV4-1; size: once; CDR3: CASSPHQGLVTDTQYF; DNA: TGCGCCAGCAGCCCTCACCAGGGACTAGTCACAGATACGCAGTATTTT
D: TRBD1; J: TRBJ1-3; length: 15; V: TRBV25-1; size: NA; CDR3: CASSATTGAGNTIYF; DNA: TGTGCCAGCAGTGCTACGACAGGGGCAGGAAACACCATATATTTT
D: NA; J: TRBJ2-2; length: 15; V: TRBV9; size: NA; CDR3: CASSQVGGRTGELFF; DNA: TGTGCCAGCAGCCAGGTGGGGGGGCGGACCGGGGAGCTGTTTTTT
D: NA; J: TRBJ1-1; length: 13; V: TRBV19; size: NA; CDR3: CASSSGGDTEAFF; DNA: TGTGCCAGTAGTAGCGGAGGGGACACTGAAGCTTTCTTT
D: NA; J: TRBJ1-2; length: 13; V: TRBV27; size: NA; CDR3: CASRRRDGYGYTF; DNA: TGTGCCAGCAGGCGCAGGGATGGCTATGGCTACACCTTC
D: TRBD1; J: TRBJ2-7; length: 13; V: TRBV5-6; size: NA; CDR3: CASSSGTAYEQYF; DNA: TGTGCCAGCAGCTCCGGGACAGCATACGAGCAGTACTTC
D: NA; J: TRBJ1-3; length: 12; V: TRBV28; size: NA; CDR3: CASRTGMYTIYF; DNA: TGTGCCAGCAGGACAGGAATGTACACCATATATTTT
D: NA; J: TRBJ1-1; length: 12; V: TRBV28; size: NA; CDR3: CASGGLNTEAFF; DNA: TGTGCCTCCGGGGGACTGAACACTGAAGCTTTCTTT
D: NA; J: TRBJ1-1; length: 15; V: TRBV5-4; size: once; CDR3: CASSLAVGENTEAFF; DNA: TGTGCCAGCAGCTTGGCGGTGGGAGAGAACACTGAAGCTTTCTTT
D: TRBD2; J: TRBJ2-1; length: 18; V: TRBV30; size: NA; CDR3: CAWSAGLAGGRGLNEQFF; DNA: TGTGCCTGGAGCGCGGGACTAGCGGGAGGAAGGGGACTCAATGAGCAGTTCTTC
D: TRBD2; J: TRBJ2-2; length: 17; V: TRBV10-1; size: NA; CDR3: CASSEGGGGRATGELFF; DNA: TGCGCCAGCAGTGAAGGCGGTGGCGGGAGGGCGACCGGGGAGCTGTTTTTT
D: NA; J: TRBJ1-2; length: 12; V: TRBV2; size: few; CDR3: CASSEQAKGYTF; DNA: TGTGCCAGCAGTGAACAGGCGAAGGGCTACACCTTC
D: TRBD1; J: TRBJ2-3; length: 13; V: TRBV11-3; size: NA; CDR3: CASSLGLDRAQYF; DNA: TGTGCCAGCAGCTTAGGGCTAGACAGGGCGCAGTATTTT
D: TRBD1; J: TRBJ1-1; length: 16; V: TRBV5-4; size: NA; CDR3: CASSLEGQGMNTEAFF; DNA: TGTGCCAGCAGCTTGGAGGGACAGGGTATGAACACTGAAGCTTTCTTT
D: TRBD1; J: TRBJ2-2; length: 14; V: TRBV2; size: few; CDR3: CASAKDRGNGELFF; DNA: TGTGCCAGCGCTAAGGACAGGGGAAACGGGGAGCTGTTTTTT
D: NA; J: TRBJ1-2; length: 13; V: TRBV6-5; size: NA; CDR3: CASSPRRGQGYTF; DNA: TGTGCCAGCAGTCCCCGAAGGGGACAAGGCTACACCTTC
D: TRBD1; J: TRBJ2-7; length: 17; V: TRBV28; size: few; CDR3: CASSSGQVHNSSYEQYF; DNA: TGTGCCAGCAGTAGTGGACAGGTCCATAATTCCAGCTACGAGCAGTACTTC
D: NA; J: TRBJ1-5; length: 15; V: TRBV28; size: NA; CDR3: CASRGRGGPNQPQHF; DNA: TGTGCCAGCAGGGGGAGGGGCGGTCCTAATCAGCCCCAGCATTTT
D: TRBD2; J: TRBJ2-7; length: 14; V: TRBV5-1; size: few; CDR3: CASSSGTPEGEQYF; DNA: TGCGCCAGCAGTAGCGGGACTCCCGAGGGTGAGCAGTACTTC
D: TRBD2; J: TRBJ2-1; length: 15; V: TRBV14; size: once; CDR3: CASSQTSGGYNEQFF; DNA: TGTGCCAGCAGCCAAACTAGCGGGGGTTACAATGAGCAGTTCTTC
D: NA; J: TRBJ1-5; length: 15; V: TRBV28; size: NA; CDR3: CASSNDSPSNQPQHF; DNA: TGTGCCAGCAGCAATGACAGCCCCAGCAATCAGCCCCAGCATTTT
D: NA; J: TRBJ2-7; length: 16; V: TRBV5-6; size: few; CDR3: CASSPAKGEPSYEQYF; DNA: TGTGCCAGCAGCCCGGCCAAGGGGGAACCCTCCTACGAGCAGTACTTC
D: TRBD1; J: TRBJ2-1; length: 15; V: TRBV2; size: NA; CDR3: CASSPDRGSYNEQFF; DNA: TGTGCCAGCAGTCCGGACAGGGGATCCTACAATGAGCAGTTCTTC
D: TRBD1; J: TRBJ1-5; length: 14; V: TRBV18; size: NA; CDR3: CASSGQGKDQPQHF; DNA: TGTGCCAGCTCAGGACAGGGTAAGGATCAGCCCCAGCATTTT
D: NA; J: TRBJ2-1; length: 16; V: TRBV19; size: NA; CDR3: CASSIAGSPIYNEQFF; DNA: TGTGCCAGTAGTATAGCAGGAAGCCCTATCTACAATGAGCAGTTCTTC
D: TRBD1; J: TRBJ1-2; length: 14; V: TRBV14; size: NA; CDR3: CASSQTGRTYGYTF; DNA: TGTGCCAGCAGCCAGACAGGGCGGACCTATGGCTACACCTTC
D: TRBD2; J: TRBJ2-3; length: 14; V: TRBV2; size: few; CDR3: CASRRGLAKDTQYF; DNA: TGTGCCAGCAGGAGGGGACTAGCGAAAGATACGCAGTATTTT
D: NA; J: TRBJ2-7; length: 15; V: TRBV7-9; size: NA; CDR3: CASSLPRSGAYEQYF; DNA: TGTGCCAGCAGCCTCCCGCGTAGCGGAGCCTACGAGCAGTACTTC
D: NA; J: TRBJ2-5; length: 13; V: TRBV7-3; size: NA; CDR3: CASSLLFGETQYF; DNA: TGTGCCAGCAGCTTATTGTTCGGAGAGACCCAGTACTTC
D: TRBD2; J: TRBJ2-1; length: 19; V: TRBV4-1; size: NA; CDR3: CASSSPGGTSGRAGDEQFF; DNA: TGCGCCAGCAGCTCCCCAGGGGGGACTAGCGGGAGGGCCGGCGATGAGCAGTTCTTC
D: NA; J: TRBJ1-2; length: 12; V: TRBV5-1; size: NA; CDR3: CASSLDSYGYTF; DNA: TGCGCCAGCAGCTTGGACAGCTATGGCTACACCTTC
D: NA; J: TRBJ2-6; length: 19; V: TRBV21-1; size: NA; CDR3: CASSKEDGTGDSGANVLTF; DNA: TGTGCCAGCAGCAAAGAAGATGGTACAGGGGACTCTGGGGCCAACGTCCTGACTTTC
D: TRBD1; J: TRBJ1-1; length: 15; V: TRBV5-4; size: NA; CDR3: CASSAGQGTYTEAFF; DNA: TGTGCCAGCAGCGCCGGACAGGGGACTTACACTGAAGCTTTCTTT
D: NA; J: TRBJ2-7; length: 11; V: TRBV6-1; size: NA; CDR3: CASSDLYEQYF; DNA: TGTGCCAGCAGTGACCTATACGAGCAGTACTTC
D: TRBD1; J: TRBJ1-2; length: 16; V: TRBV19; size: NA; CDR3: CASSIRPGQGDYGYTF; DNA: TGTGCCAGTAGTATTCGTCCGGGACAGGGGGACTATGGCTACACCTTC
D: TRBD2; J: TRBJ2-3; length: 18; V: TRBV18; size: once; CDR3: CASSHSPLAGTTTDTQYF; DNA: TGTGCCAGCTCACATTCCCCGCTAGCGGGGACTACCACAGATACGCAGTATTTT
D: TRBD2; J: TRBJ2-5; length: 17; V: TRBV10-1; size: NA; CDR3: CASSESRAGGSQETQYF; DNA: TGCGCCAGCAGTGAGTCCCGGGCGGGAGGTTCCCAAGAGACCCAGTACTTC
D: NA; J: TRBJ1-3; length: 16; V: TRBV5-1; size: few; CDR3: CASSLADSYSGNTIYF; DNA: TGCGCCAGCAGCTTGGCAGATTCGTACTCTGGAAACACCATATATTTT
D: NA; J: TRBJ2-4; length: 16; V: TRBV27; size: few; CDR3: CASSSQPGFGQNIQYF; DNA: TGTGCCAGCAGTTCGCAACCCGGGTTCGGCCAAAACATTCAGTACTTC
D: TRBD1; J: TRBJ1-2; length: 18; V: TRBV11-2; size: NA; CDR3: CASSTPGGGQGINYGYTF; DNA: TGTGCCAGCAGCACCCCCGGCGGGGGACAGGGGATTAACTATGGCTACACCTTC
D: NA; J: TRBJ2-7; length: 15; V: TRBV15; size: NA; CDR3: CATSRDPTGTYEQYF; DNA: TGTGCCACCAGCAGAGATCCGACAGGTACCTACGAGCAGTACTTC
D: TRBD1; J: TRBJ1-4; length: 15; V: TRBV6-6; size: once; CDR3: CASSPDRVNVEKLFF; DNA: TGTGCCAGCAGTCCCGACAGGGTAAACGTTGAAAAACTGTTTTTT
D: TRBD1; J: TRBJ2-1; length: 14; V: TRBV10-3; size: NA; CDR3: CASRTGAHVNEQFF; DNA: TGTGCCAGCCGGACAGGGGCACATGTCAATGAGCAGTTCTTC
D: NA; J: TRBJ1-1; length: 14; V: TRBV19; size: NA; CDR3: CASSPETVNTEAFF; DNA: TGTGCCAGTAGTCCGGAGACAGTCAACACTGAAGCTTTCTTT
D: TRBD1; J: TRBJ2-1; length: 15; V: TRBV19; size: NA; CDR3: CASSGDRSSYNEQFF; DNA: TGTGCCAGTAGTGGGGACAGGTCCTCCTACAATGAGCAGTTCTTC
D: NA; J: TRBJ1-4; length: 13; V: TRBV7-8; size: NA; CDR3: CASSLTGVEKLFF; DNA: TGTGCCAGCAGCTTAACGGGGGTTGAAAAACTGTTTTTT
D: TRBD1; J: TRBJ2-3; length: 16; V: TRBV10-2; size: NA; CDR3: CASSESLGQGEYTQYF; DNA: TGCGCCAGCAGTGAGTCGTTAGGGCAGGGGGAATATACGCAGTATTTT
D: NA; J: TRBJ1-1; length: 16; V: TRBV4-1; size: NA; CDR3: CASSHITGNMRTEAFF; DNA: TGCGCCAGCAGCCATATAACAGGAAATATGCGCACTGAAGCTTTCTTT
D: TRBD1; J: TRBJ2-1; length: 15; V: TRBV7-2; size: NA; CDR3: CASSLIQGAVDEQFF; DNA: TGTGCCAGCAGCTTAATACAGGGGGCCGTCGATGAGCAGTTCTTC
D: TRBD1; J: TRBJ1-2; length: 14; V: TRBV30; size: once; CDR3: CAWIGQGKSYGYTF; DNA: TGTGCCTGGATCGGACAGGGTAAAAGCTATGGCTACACCTTC
D: NA; J: TRBJ1-2; length: 13; V: TRBV30; size: NA; CDR3: CAWSVVAYGAYTF; DNA: TGTGCCTGGAGTGTAGTGGCTTATGGGGCCTACACCTTC
D: NA; J: TRBJ1-1; length: 14; V: TRBV7-9; size: NA; CDR3: CASSLVSADTEAFF; DNA: TGTGCCAGCAGCTTGGTGTCCGCAGACACTGAAGCTTTCTTT
D: NA; J: TRBJ2-3; length: 16; V: TRBV7-2; size: NA; CDR3: CASSLVVNRDTDTQYF; DNA: TGTGCCAGCAGCTTAGTAGTAAACAGGGACACAGATACGCAGTATTTT